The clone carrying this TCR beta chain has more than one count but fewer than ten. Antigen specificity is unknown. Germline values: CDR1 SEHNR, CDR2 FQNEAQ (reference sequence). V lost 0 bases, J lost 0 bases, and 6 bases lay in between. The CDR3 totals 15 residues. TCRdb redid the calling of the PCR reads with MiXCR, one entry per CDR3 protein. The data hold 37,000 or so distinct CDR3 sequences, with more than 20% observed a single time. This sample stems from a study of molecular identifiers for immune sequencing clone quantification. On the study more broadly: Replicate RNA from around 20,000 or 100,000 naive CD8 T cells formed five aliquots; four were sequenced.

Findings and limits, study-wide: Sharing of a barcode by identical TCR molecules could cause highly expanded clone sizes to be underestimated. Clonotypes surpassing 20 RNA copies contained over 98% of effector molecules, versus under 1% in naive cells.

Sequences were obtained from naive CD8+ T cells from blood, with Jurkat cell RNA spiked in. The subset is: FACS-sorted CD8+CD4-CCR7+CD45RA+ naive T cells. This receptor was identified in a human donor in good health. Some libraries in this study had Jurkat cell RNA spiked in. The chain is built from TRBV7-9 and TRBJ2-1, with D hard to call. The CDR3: CASSLAETSYNEQFF. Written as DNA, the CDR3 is TGTGCCAGCAGCTTAGCGGAAACCTCCTACAATGAGCAGTTCTTC. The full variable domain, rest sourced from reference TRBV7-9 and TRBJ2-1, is DTGVSQNPRHKITKRGQNVTFRCDPISEHNRLYWYRQTLGQGPEFLTYFQNEAQLEKSRLLSDRFSAERPKGSFSTLEIQRTEQGDSAMYLCASSLAETSYNEQFFGPGTRLTVL.